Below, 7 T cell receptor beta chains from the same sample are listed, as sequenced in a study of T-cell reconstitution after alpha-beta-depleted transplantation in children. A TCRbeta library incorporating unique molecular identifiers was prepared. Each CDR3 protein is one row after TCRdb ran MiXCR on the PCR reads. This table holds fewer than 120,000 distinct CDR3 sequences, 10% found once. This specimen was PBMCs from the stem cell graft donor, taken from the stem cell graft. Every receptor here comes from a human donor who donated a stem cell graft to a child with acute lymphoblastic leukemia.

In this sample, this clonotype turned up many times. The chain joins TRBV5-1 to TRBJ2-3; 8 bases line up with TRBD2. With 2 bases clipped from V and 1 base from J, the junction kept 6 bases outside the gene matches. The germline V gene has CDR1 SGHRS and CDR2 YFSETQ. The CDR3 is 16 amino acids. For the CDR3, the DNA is TGCGCCAGCAGCTTTCAACTAGCGGTGGGCACAGATACGCAGTATTTT. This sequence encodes CASSFQLAVGTDTQYF. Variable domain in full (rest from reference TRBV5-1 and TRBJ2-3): KAGVTQTPRYLIKTRGQQVTLSCSPISGHRSVSWYQQTPGQGLQFLFEYFSETQRNKGNFPGRFSGRQFSNSRSEMNVSTLELGDSALYLCASSFQLAVGTDTQYFGPGTRLTVL.

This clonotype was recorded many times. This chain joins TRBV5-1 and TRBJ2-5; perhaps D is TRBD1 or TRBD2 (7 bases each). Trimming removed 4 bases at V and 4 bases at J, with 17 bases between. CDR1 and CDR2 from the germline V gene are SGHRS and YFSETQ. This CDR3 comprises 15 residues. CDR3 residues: CASSLNRGGGETQYF. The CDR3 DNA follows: TGCGCCAGCAGCCTTAACAGGGGAGGGGGAGAGACCCAGTACTTC.

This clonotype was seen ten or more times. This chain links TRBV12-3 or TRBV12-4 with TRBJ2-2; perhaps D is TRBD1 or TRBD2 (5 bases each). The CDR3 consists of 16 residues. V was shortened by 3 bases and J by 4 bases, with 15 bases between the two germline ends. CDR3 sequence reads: CASSFSGTGRTGELFF. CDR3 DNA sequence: TGTGCCAGCAGTTTTTCCGGGACCGGTCGCACCGGGGAGCTGTTTTTT.

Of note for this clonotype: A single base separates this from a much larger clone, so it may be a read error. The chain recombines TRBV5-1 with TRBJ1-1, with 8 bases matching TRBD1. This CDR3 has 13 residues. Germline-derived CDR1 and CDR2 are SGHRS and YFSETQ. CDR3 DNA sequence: TGCTCCAGCAGGCCTGCAGGGGGCGATGAAGCTTTCTTT. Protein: CSSRPAGGDEAFF.

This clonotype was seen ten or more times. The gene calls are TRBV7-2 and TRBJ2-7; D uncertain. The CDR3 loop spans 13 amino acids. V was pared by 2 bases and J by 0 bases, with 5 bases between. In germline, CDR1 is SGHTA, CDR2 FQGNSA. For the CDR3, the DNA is TGTGCCAGCAGCTTAACCTTCTCCTACGAGCAGTACTTC. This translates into CASSLTFSYEQYF.

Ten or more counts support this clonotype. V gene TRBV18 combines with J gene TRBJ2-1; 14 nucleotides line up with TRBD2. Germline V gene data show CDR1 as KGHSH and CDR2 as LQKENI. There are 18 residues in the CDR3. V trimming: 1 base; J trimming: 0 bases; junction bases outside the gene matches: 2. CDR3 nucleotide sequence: TGTGCCAGCTCACCACGGACTAGCGGGGGGAGCTCCTACAATGAGCAGTTCTTC. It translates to CASSPRTSGGSSYNEQFF.

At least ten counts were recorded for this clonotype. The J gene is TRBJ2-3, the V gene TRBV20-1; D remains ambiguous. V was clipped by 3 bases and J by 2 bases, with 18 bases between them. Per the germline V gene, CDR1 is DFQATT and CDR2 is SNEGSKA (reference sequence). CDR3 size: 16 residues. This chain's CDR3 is CSARGLSRWATDTQYF. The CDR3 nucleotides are TGCAGTGCTAGGGGGTTGAGCAGGTGGGCCACAGATACGCAGTATTTT.